These 8 T cell receptor beta chains were sequenced from one sample in a study of T cell repertoires in ileal Crohn's disease. Using immunoSEQ multiplex PCR, the repertoire was profiled, and TCRdb retains in-frame clones only, with some absent. The sample lists approximately 4,100 clones; approximately 83% were seen once. The sample comprised ileal tissue. The receptors stem from an adult with Crohn's disease.

The chain joins TRBV9 to TRBJ1-2; 7 nucleotides align to TRBD1. Trimming at V came to 7 bases and at J to 3 bases, leaving 3 bases not matched to a gene. Germline assignment: CDR1 SGDLS and CDR2 YYNGEE. This CDR3 is built from 12 residues. The CDR3 loop is CASGRGDYGYTF. The CDR3 region has the DNA TGTGCCAGCGGCAGGGGGGACTATGGCTACACCTTC.

This clone came up a few times. V gene TRBV9 combines with J gene TRBJ1-3; the match to TRBD1 covers 9 bases. V was clipped by 0 bases and J by 3 bases; unmatched bases: 4. Per germline, CDR1 SGDLS and CDR2 YYNGEE. The CDR3 totals 16 residues. CDR3 nucleotide sequence: TGTGCCAGCAGCGTAGAAGGGACAGGGAGTGGAAACACCATATATTTT. Protein: CASSVEGTGSGNTIYF. Drawing the rest from reference TRBV9 and TRBJ1-3, the complete variable domain is DSGVTQTPKHLITATGQRVTLRCSPRSGDLSVYWYQQSLDQGLQFLIQYYNGEERAKGNILERFSAQQFPDLHSELNLSSLELGDSALYFCASSVEGTGSGNTIYFGEGSWLTVV.

There are a few counts of this clone. The chain uses TRBV10-3 and TRBJ1-2, with D tentatively TRBD1 (6 bases). Germline V gives CDR1 ENHRY, CDR2 SYGVKD. The CDR3 contains 13 residues. V lost 3 bases and J lost 3, with 8 bases in between. In DNA, the CDR3 is TGTGCCATCAGTGATAACAGGGACTATGGCTACACCTTC. It is translated as CAISDNRDYGYTF.

Concerning this clone: Other DNA sequences from this sample encode an identical CDR3 as well. The V call is TRBV30, the J call TRBJ2-7; 7 positions agree with TRBD2. The V gene's germline CDR1 is GTSNPN and CDR2 SVGIG (reference sequence). Trimming took 2 bases from V and 3 from J; bases not matched to a gene: 10. The CDR3 contains 15 residues. CDR3 region: CAWSRQRGLDYEQYF. In nucleotides, the CDR3 is TGTGCCTGGAGTCGTCAGCGGGGCTTAGACTACGAGCAGTACTTC.

The V call is TRBV19, the J call TRBJ1-2; tentatively, D is TRBD1 (5 bases). The V gene's germline CDR1 is LNHDA and CDR2 SQIVND (reference sequence). The CDR3 is 15 residues long. Trimming stripped 7 bases from V and 4 bases from J, with 19 bases between. The CDR3 region has the DNA TGTGCCAGTACCCCATCGTCGGGGGGGGGCTATGGCTACACCTTC. Its translation: CASTPSSGGGYGYTF.

The J gene is TRBJ2-7, the V gene TRBV6-6, with 12 bases matching TRBD2. Germline-derived CDR1 and CDR2 are MNHNY and SVGAGI (reference sequence). The CDR3 is made up of 14 amino acids. Trimming cost V 6 bases and J 7 bases; bases outside gene matches: 7. In DNA form, the CDR3 reads TGTGCCAGCAGGCGACTAGCGGGAGTTGGGGAGCAGTACTTC. Translated, it gives CASRRLAGVGEQYF.

This sequence joins TRBV9 and TRBJ1-1; 9 bases line up with TRBD1. Germline trimming cut 4 bases from V and 2 bases from J; bases unmatched to any gene: 6. CDR1 and CDR2 (germline): SGDLS, YYNGEE. This CDR3 is built from 15 residues. The CDR3 here is CASSTTGGVNTEAFF. In nucleotides, the CDR3 is TGTGCCAGCAGCACCACAGGGGGCGTTAACACTGAAGCTTTCTTT. The variable domain in full, with the rest retrieved from reference TRBV9 and TRBJ1-1, is DSGVTQTPKHLITATGQRVTLRCSPRSGDLSVYWYQQSLDQGLQFLIQYYNGEERAKGNILERFSAQQFPDLHSELNLSSLELGDSALYFCASSTTGGVNTEAFFGQGTRLTVV.

The chain links TRBV7-8 to TRBJ1-1; D unclear. The V gene's germline CDR1 is SGHVS and CDR2 FQNEAQ. This CDR3 region has 14 residues. With 0 bases removed from V and 0 bases from J, the gap between germline ends came to 5 bases. The DNA of the CDR3 is TGTGCCAGCAGCTTAGCCCACATGAACACTGAAGCTTTCTTT. It specifies CASSLAHMNTEAFF.